The 23 T cell receptor beta chains below come from one sample, sequenced in a study of blood T cell repertoires in COVID-19. Sequencing used immunoSEQ multiplex PCR; TCRdb keeps in-frame clones, though not all of them. The data hold approximately 140,000 clones, with approximately 87% observed a single time. The sample taken for sequencing was peripheral blood. These receptors were taken from a woman in her 40s with acute or convalescent COVID-19.

The V call is TRBV6-5, the J call TRBJ1-1; 8 positions agree with TRBD1. CDR1 and CDR2 (germline): MNHEY, SVGAGI. This CDR3 spans 12 amino acids. The junction had 1 base not matched to a gene; V was cut back by 4 bases and J by 6 bases. The CDR3 DNA reads TGTGCCAGCAGTTCAGGGGGCCCTGAAGCTTTCTTT. Translated, it gives CASSSGGPEAFF.

This chain connects TRBV3-1 (or the pseudogene TRBV3-2) to TRBJ2-3; D gene uncertain. This CDR3 contains 15 residues. In germline, CDR1 is LGHDT, CDR2 YNNKEL (reference sequence). Trimming cost V 3 bases and J 3 bases, with 13 bases left between them. In DNA form, the CDR3 reads TGTGCCAGCAGCCAGGGCCCCAGAGCAACAGATACGCAGTATTTT. Translated, it gives CASSQGPRATDTQYF.

The chain is built from TRBV18 and TRBJ2-5; D is ambiguous. Per the germline V gene, CDR1 is KGHSH and CDR2 is LQKENI. V dropped 4 bases and J dropped 1 base, with 7 bases sitting between them. The CDR3 is 13 amino acids. The CDR3 sequence: CASSQNSQETQYF. The DNA of the CDR3 is TGTGCCAGCTCACAGAACAGCCAAGAGACCCAGTACTTC.

A single count supports this clone. The chain carries TRBV4-3 and TRBJ2-1, with 7 bases aligning to TRBD1. V dropped 1 base and J dropped 0; count of bases not matched to a gene: 0. This CDR3 region has 15 residues. Germline V gene sequence: CDR1 LGHNA, CDR2 YSLEER. The DNA for the CDR3 is TGCGCCAGCAGCCAAGGGGACAGCTCCTACAATGAGCAGTTCTTC. It yields the protein CASSQGDSSYNEQFF.

The J gene is TRBJ2-4, the V gene TRBV19; D is unresolved. The CDR3 is 12 amino acids. V was cut by 4 bases and J by 8 bases, with 9 bases left in between. Germline V gene lookup returns CDR1 LNHDA and CDR2 SQIVND (reference sequence). CDR3 sequence: CASSSSSYIQYF. The DNA of the CDR3 is TGTGCCAGTAGTAGCTCCAGTTACATTCAGTACTTC.

The chain carries TRBV19 and TRBJ1-1; D might be TRBD1 (6 bases). Germline CDR1 reads LNHDA; CDR2 reads SQIVND (reference sequence). This CDR3 is built from 16 residues. V was pared by 4 bases and J by 1 base, with 16 bases between. This CDR3 is CASSKGEPMGNTEAFF. CDR3 sequence (DNA): TGTGCCAGTAGTAAGGGGGAACCCATGGGGAACACTGAAGCTTTCTTT.

The CDR3 DNA reads as TGTGCCAGCAGTCGCTCGGGAGTGAACACCGGGGAGCTGTTTTTT. Its protein product is CASSRSGVNTGELFF. The chain employs TRBV6-5 and TRBJ2-2; the D gene is possibly TRBD2 (6 bases). The ends were cut back, 5 bases at V and 1 base at J, with 11 bases in the middle. CDR1 and CDR2 from the germline V gene are MNHEY and SVGAGI. The CDR3 is made up of 15 amino acids.

The rearrangement joins TRBV6-4 to TRBJ2-1; 9 bases agree with TRBD2. The germline CDR1 and CDR2 sequences are MRHNA and SNTAGT. CDR3 size: 15 residues. J was trimmed by 4 bases and V by 2 bases; bases with no gene match: 3. CDR3 amino acids: CASSDEAGGYNEQFF. The CDR3, as DNA: TGTGCCAGCAGTGACGAAGCGGGAGGTTACAATGAGCAGTTCTTC.

A single count supports this clone. J is TRBJ1-2 and V is TRBV28; a possible D gene is TRBD1 (6 bases). This CDR3 has 16 residues. V gave up 5 bases and J gave up 2 bases, with 18 bases separating them. CDR1 is MDHEN and CDR2 is SYDVKM in the germline V gene. Written as DNA, the CDR3 is TGTGCCAGCAGTCCCCTGGGAAGACAGGAGAACTATGGCTACACCTTC. Translating it yields CASSPLGRQENYGYTF.

The V and J genes are TRBV11-3 and TRBJ2-2; TRBD1 is a possible D gene (5 bases). CDR3 length equals 13 residues. V was trimmed by 5 bases and J by 6 bases, leaving 10 bases between them. Per germline, CDR1 SGHNT and CDR2 YENEEA. The CDR3 loop is CASSQQGSGELFF. CDR3 nucleotide sequence: TGTGCCAGCAGCCAGCAGGGTTCCGGGGAGCTGTTTTTT.

The V call is TRBV10-3, the J call TRBJ1-5, with a tentative D call TRBD1 (5 bases). This CDR3 region has 14 residues. V was clipped by 5 bases and J by 4 bases, with 12 bases between them. The V gene's germline CDR1 is ENHRY and CDR2 SYGVKD. The CDR3 region has the DNA TGTGCCATCAGTCAGGGTAGATCGAATCAGCCCCAGCATTTT. This sequence encodes CAISQGRSNQPQHF.

This chain joins TRBV7-6 and TRBJ2-5; 7 bases fit TRBD2. Germline lookup yields CDR1 SGHVS and CDR2 FNYEAQ. The junction had 3 bases not matched to a gene; V was cut back by 1 base and J by 1 base. This CDR3 comprises 15 residues. CDR3 amino acids: CASSLGSGIQETQYF. The DNA of the CDR3 is TGTGCCAGCAGCTTAGGGAGCGGGATCCAAGAGACCCAGTACTTC. The variable domain in full, completed from reference TRBV7-6 and TRBJ2-5, reads GAGVSQSPRYKVTKRGQDVALRCDPISGHVSLYWYRQALGQGPEFLTYFNYEAQQDKSGLPNDRFSAERPEGSISTLTIQRTEQRDSAMYRCASSLGSGIQETQYFGPGTRLLVL.

This chain links TRBV19 with TRBJ2-7, with 7 bases identical to TRBD1. With V trimmed by 5 bases and J by 4 bases, 8 bases remained unmatched. Germline V CDR1 and CDR2: LNHDA, SQIVND (reference sequence). The CDR3 consists of 14 residues. CDR3: CASSPRQGAYEQYF. CDR3 coding DNA: TGTGCCAGTAGTCCCCGACAGGGAGCATACGAGCAGTACTTC.

V and J are TRBV9 and TRBJ1-5, with D uncertain. The germline V gene encodes CDR1 SGDLS and CDR2 YYNGEE. The CDR3 is 14 amino acids. The V end lost 0 bases, the J end lost 4 bases, and 8 bases lay between the germline ends. This CDR3 is CASSVGHLNQPQHF. CDR3 coding DNA: TGTGCCAGCAGCGTAGGTCACCTAAATCAGCCCCAGCATTTT.

The chain has TRBV27 and TRBJ2-1; 8 nucleotides match TRBD2. V was pared by 5 bases and J by 6 bases, with 12 bases of the junction left unmatched. CDR3 length: 16 amino acids. Germline V gene lookup returns CDR1 MNHEY and CDR2 SMNVEV (reference sequence). The CDR3 spells CASSVRTSGVGNEQFF. The DNA of the CDR3 is TGTGCCAGCAGTGTAAGAACTAGCGGAGTTGGCAATGAGCAGTTCTTC.

The chain uses TRBV2 and TRBJ1-6; unclear D gene. CDR3 size: 13 residues. The V gene's germline CDR1 is SNHLY and CDR2 FYNNEI. V lost 10 bases and J lost 7, with 14 bases in between. CDR3 residues: CATRRSGNSPLHF. The DNA for the CDR3 is TGTGCCACCCGGCGTTCGGGGAATTCACCCCTCCACTTT.

The V and J genes are TRBV6-2 or TRBV6-3 and TRBJ2-5, with 7 bases fitting TRBD2. The germline V gene has CDR1 MNHEY and CDR2 SVGEGT. Trimming removed 4 bases from V and 1 base from J; junction bases left unmatched: 6. CDR3 length equals 15 residues. CDR3 residues: CASSWGGYSQETQYF. As DNA, the CDR3 is TGTGCCAGCAGTTGGGGAGGGTATTCCCAAGAGACCCAGTACTTC.

The V gene is TRBV2, the J gene TRBJ2-2; 8 nucleotides agree with TRBD1. Looked up from germline, CDR1 is SNHLY and CDR2 is FYNNEI. Unmatched junction bases numbered 6, after V lost 6 bases and J lost 3 bases. The CDR3 has 15 amino acids. The CDR3 reads CASRGRGRDTGELFF. The CDR3 region has the DNA TGTGCCAGCAGGGGCAGGGGGCGTGACACCGGGGAGCTGTTTTTT.

This chain links TRBV10-3 with TRBJ1-2; possibly TRBD1 for D (6 bases). Deletions cut 2 bases from V and 9 bases from J, with 22 bases between. The germline V gene encodes CDR1 ENHRY and CDR2 SYGVKD. The CDR3 loop spans 16 amino acids. The CDR3 DNA is TGTGCCATCAGTGAGGGTGTTAGGGGACTAGGGGGGAGCTACACCTTC. It encodes CAISEGVRGLGGSYTF.

The rearrangement uses TRBV7-9 and TRBJ2-2; 9 bases fit TRBD1. The CDR3 is 15 amino acids. CDR1 is SEHNR and CDR2 is FQNEAQ in the germline V gene (reference sequence). J gave up 7 bases and V 4 bases, and 7 bases lay outside the gene matches. CDR3 nucleotides: TGTGCCAGCAGCTCTTCAGGGACAGGGATCGGGGAGCTGTTTTTT. This encodes CASSSSGTGIGELFF.

The chain recombines TRBV30 with TRBJ1-1, with 8 bases matching TRBD1. CDR1 GTSNPN and CDR2 SVGIG come from the germline V gene (reference sequence). The ends lost 0 bases at V and 5 bases at J; junction bases unmatched: 8. CDR3 length equals 15 residues. The CDR3 DNA sequence: TGTGCCTGGAGTGTATATCAGGGGGCGAGGACTGAAGCTTTCTTT. Translation: CAWSVYQGARTEAFF. The whole variable domain, remainder taken from reference TRBV30 and TRBJ1-1, is SQTIHQWPATLVQPVGSPLSLECTVEGTSNPNLYWYRQAAGRGLQLLFYSVGIGQISSEVPQNLSASRPQDRQFILSSKKLLLSDSGFYLCAWSVYQGARTEAFFGQGTRLTVV.

This chain connects TRBV19 to TRBJ2-1; 10 nucleotides align to TRBD2. The CDR3 totals 15 residues. Per the germline V gene, CDR1 is LNHDA and CDR2 is SQIVND (reference sequence). Losses at the gene ends were 10 bases for V and 0 bases for J; bases not matched to a gene: 6. The CDR3, as DNA: TGTGCCACCCGACTAGCGGGCAACTCCTACAATGAGCAGTTCTTC. It is translated as CATRLAGNSYNEQFF.

The chain combines TRBV27 with TRBJ2-6, with D uncertain. The CDR3 consists of 14 residues. Per the germline V gene, CDR1 is MNHEY and CDR2 is SMNVEV (reference sequence). V dropped 6 bases and J dropped 2 bases, with 8 bases sitting between them. CDR3 residues: CASSLIAGANVLTF. CDR3 nucleotides: TGTGCCAGCAGCCTAATTGCTGGGGCCAACGTCCTGACTTTC.